This TCR beta chain was identified during a study of T-cell reconstitution after alpha-beta-depleted transplantation in children. General observations from the study: Diversity and T-cell counts at one year after transplant derived mostly from new T cells.

This clonotype appeared many times. The antigen remains unidentified. CDR1 is MNHEY and CDR2 is SMNVEV in the germline V gene (reference sequence). V was clipped by 5 bases and J by 7 bases; unmatched bases: 6. The CDR3 runs to 15 residues. Preparation of the TCRbeta library was carried out with unique molecular identifiers. TCRdb redid the calling of the PCR reads with MiXCR, one entry per CDR3 protein. The sample consists of approximately 650,000 distinct CDR3 sequences, about an eighth of them appearing once. The sequenced sample was PBMCs, obtained before TCRalphabeta/CD19-depleted stem cell transplant. This clonotype was obtained from a girl between 2 and 10 years old with congenital amegakaryocytic thrombocytopenia, due to receive a stem cell transplant. The chain couples TRBV27 to TRBJ2-1; the match to TRBD2 covers 12 bases. CDR3 residues: CASSKLAGGPNEQFF. CDR3 coding DNA: TGTGCCAGCAGTAAACTAGCGGGAGGACCGAATGAGCAGTTCTTC.